This TCR beta chain was profiled in a study of blood T cell repertoires in COVID-19. Study context: Spain, Italy and the United States supplied samples that represented acute and convalescent COVID-19. T cells, B-cell-depleted T cells, or PBMCs provided the cDNA or gDNA that served as material.

Enrolment of Seattle patients took place during active infection, and they were followed longitudinally. The repertoire was sequenced with immunoSEQ multiplex PCR; TCRdb's copy has only in-frame clones and lacks some. Seen here are about 230,000 clones, about 83% observed once, and the top ten hold 1.3%. The V segment lost 3 bases and the J segment 8 bases; nucleotides outside the gene matches: 4. This CDR3 region has 14 residues. Germline V gives CDR1 SGHAT, CDR2 FQDESV (reference sequence). The TCR was taken from a woman between 25 and 40 years old with COVID-19, enrolled during active disease. The sequenced sample was peripheral blood. The gene calls are TRBV11-1 and TRBJ2-1; the match to TRBD2 covers 10 bases. CDR3: CASSFGTSVDEQFF. CDR3 nucleotide sequence: TGTGCCAGCAGCTTTGGGACTAGCGTTGATGAGCAGTTCTTC.